Below are 27 T cell receptor beta chains sequenced from a single sample in a study of identical twins. Via MiXCR, TCRdb re-called the 5' RACE reads, giving one row per CDR3 protein. The data show roughly 1.6 million distinct CDR3 sequences, 32% seen once. The sample was cord blood. The receptors stem from a newborn girl in good health.

V is TRBV28 and J is TRBJ2-4, with a weak D call TRBD2 (5 bases). Gene TRBJ2-7 matches the end of the DNA better, so the J call may be wrong. Germline V gene lookup returns CDR1 MDHEN and CDR2 SYDVKM. This CDR3 spans 14 amino acids. DNA of the CDR3: TGTGCCAGCAGCGAGAGGGCCCTCTTCTACGAGCAGTACTTC. It encodes CASSERALFYEQYF.

This clonotype was recorded a few times. The CDR3 nucleotides are TGTGCTAGTGGTTTGGGGACCCAGCAGTTCTTC. The encoded protein is CASGLGTQQFF. The J gene is TRBJ2-1, the V gene TRBV12-5, with no clear D. This CDR3 comprises 11 residues. Germline values: CDR1 LGHNT, CDR2 FRNRAP. V lost 1 base and J lost 11, with 6 bases in between.

The sample holds one count of this clonotype. This chain joins TRBV19 and TRBJ2-3; 9 nucleotides agree with TRBD1. CDR3 length: 16 amino acids. The V and J ends lost 3 bases and 4 bases, in that order; junction bases with no gene match: 8. Germline CDR1 is LNHDA and CDR2 is SQIVND (reference sequence). The CDR3 nucleotides read TGTGCCAGTAGTATGCCGGGACAGGGAGAGCCAGATACGCAGTATTTT. Translation gives CASSMPGQGEPDTQYF.

The gene calls are TRBV29-1 and TRBJ2-3; 8 nucleotides match TRBD2. Per the germline V gene, CDR1 is SQVTM and CDR2 is ANQGSEA. The V and J ends lost 4 bases and 3 bases, in that order; junction bases with no gene match: 6. The CDR3 consists of 14 residues. Here the CDR3 reads CSVVAGGRTDTQYF. The CDR3 nucleotides read TGCAGCGTTGTCGCGGGGGGAAGGACAGATACGCAGTATTTT.

Turning to this clonotype: One junction end disagrees with the germline gene, perhaps due to a read error. This rearrangement joins TRBV2 to TRBJ1-2, with D uncertain. CDR3 length: 11 amino acids. CDR1 is SNHLY, CDR2 FYNNEI, per germline. As DNA, the CDR3 is TGTGCCAGCGGTGACGGGTTCCTCTACACCTTC. Translated: CASGDGFLYTF.

This clonotype was detected a few times. The rearrangement joins TRBV27 to TRBJ2-3, with 8 bases aligning to TRBD2. CDR3 length equals 15 residues. Germline CDR1 and CDR2: MNHEY and SMNVEV (reference sequence). V lost 6 bases and J lost 3; bases outside the gene matches: 8. The CDR3 reads CASRTGAGVTDTQYF. The DNA of the CDR3 is TGTGCCAGCAGGACCGGAGCGGGAGTGACAGATACGCAGTATTTT.

There are many counts of this clonotype. V gene TRBV7-4 combines with J gene TRBJ1-4; the match to TRBD1 covers 9 bases. Germline V gives CDR1 SGHVT, CDR2 SQSDAQ. This CDR3 is 18 amino acids long. Trimming cost V 7 bases and J 6 bases; bases outside gene matches: 18. The CDR3 is CASIPASKPGQGDEKLFF. The DNA for the CDR3 is TGTGCCAGCATCCCAGCTTCCAAACCGGGACAGGGAGATGAAAAACTGTTTTTT.

This clonotype has a handful of counts. V and J are TRBV19 and TRBJ2-3, with 9 bases identical to TRBD2. V gave up 4 bases and J gave up 4 bases; unmatched junction bases: 3. Germline V gives CDR1 LNHDA, CDR2 SQIVND (reference sequence). The CDR3 runs to 14 residues. The CDR3 loop reads CASSSGGAPDTQYF. The CDR3 bases are TGTGCCAGTAGTAGCGGGGGGGCACCAGATACGCAGTATTTT.

The chain couples TRBV27 to TRBJ2-1; D gene unclear. V lost 7 bases and J 5 bases, leaving 12 bases between the germline ends. Germline CDR1 reads MNHEY; CDR2 reads SMNVEV (reference sequence). This CDR3 contains 13 residues. CDR3 loop: CASTLELNNEQFF. In DNA, the CDR3 is TGTGCCAGCACCTTGGAACTGAACAATGAGCAGTTCTTC.

The genes are TRBV4-1 and TRBJ2-7, with D tentatively TRBD1 (5 bases). The CDR3 extends over 15 amino acids. Trimming left V 1 base short and J 9 bases short, with 19 bases between. Germline V lookup: CDR1 MGHRA, CDR2 YSYEKL. CDR3 nucleotides: TGCGCCAGCAGCCAAGGGCAGGGAACATACAATGGGCAGTACTTC. It encodes CASSQGQGTYNGQYF.

A word on this clonotype: Sequence at one end of the junction differs from germline and may be a read error. V usage is TRBV20-1 and J usage is TRBJ1-2; 9 nucleotides match TRBD1. CDR1 is DFQATT and CDR2 is SNEGSKA in the germline V gene (reference sequence). This CDR3 contains 12 residues. In DNA form, the CDR3 reads TGCAGTGCTAGGCATACAGGGGGCGGCTACATCTTC. Protein: CSARHTGGGYIF.

This clonotype was recorded a few times. The rearrangement joins TRBV4-1 to TRBJ1-6; tentatively, D is TRBD1 (5 bases). This CDR3 spans 16 amino acids. The germline V gene encodes CDR1 MGHRA and CDR2 YSYEKL. V was clipped by 1 base and J by 8 bases, with 15 bases between them. CDR3 nucleotide sequence: TGCGCCAGCAGCCAAGTTGGTAGAGGGGCAGATTCACCCCTCCACTTT. Its protein product is CASSQVGRGADSPLHF.

The chain has TRBV7-8 and TRBJ2-7; no clear D. Germline V gene data show CDR1 as SGHVS and CDR2 as FQNEAQ. V lost 2 bases and J 0 bases, leaving 14 bases between the germline ends. This CDR3 spans 16 amino acids. In DNA form, the CDR3 reads TGTGCCAGCAGCTTACCGCCCATTCTAAGCTCCTACGAGCAGTACTTC. This gives the protein CASSLPPILSSYEQYF.

The chain has TRBV12-3 or TRBV12-4 and TRBJ2-4, with D maybe TRBD2 (6 bases). The closer fit of TRBJ2-7 to the DNA end suggests the J call may be wrong. CDR3 length: 14 residues. DNA of the CDR3: TGTGCCAGCAGCGGCCTAGCGAGACTGTACGAGCAGTACTTC. The encoded protein is CASSGLARLYEQYF.

On this clonotype itself: Possible read error: a much larger clone is one base away. This chain connects TRBV20-1 to TRBJ2-5; D not certain. This CDR3 region has 11 residues. The germline gives CDR1 DFQATT, CDR2 SNEGSKA (reference sequence). V dropped 3 bases and J dropped 11 bases, with 13 bases sitting between them. The CDR3 coding sequence is TGCAGTGCTAGCCAGTACCATGAGCAGTACTTC. It translates to CSASQYHEQYF.

The V and J genes are TRBV5-1 and TRBJ1-6, with TRBD1 matching 8 bases. Germline loops: CDR1 SGHRS, CDR2 YFSETQ. J was trimmed by 8 bases and V by 5 bases; bases with no gene match: 6. This CDR3 is 14 amino acids long. CDR3 protein: CASSSGGIDSPLHF. Written as DNA, the CDR3 is TGCGCCAGCAGTTCAGGGGGCATAGATTCACCCCTCCACTTT.

The chain combines TRBV6-1 with TRBJ1-5; D is ambiguous. CDR3 size: 16 residues. Trimming left V 2 bases short and J 0 bases short, with 11 bases between. The germline CDR1 and CDR2 sequences are MNHNS and SASEGT. The CDR3 DNA is TGTGCCAGCAGTGAAATGGGATCCTATAGCAATCAGCCCCAGCATTTT. Translation: CASSEMGSYSNQPQHF.

This clonotype has more than one count but fewer than ten. This chain connects TRBV25-1 to TRBJ1-2; D unclear. V was clipped by 3 bases and J by 0 bases, with 8 bases between them. This CDR3 region has 14 residues. CDR1 and CDR2 from the germline V gene are MGHDK and SYGVNS. The CDR3 DNA follows: TGTGCCAGCAGTGATGCGGGTTCTAACTATGGCTACACCTTC. Translated, it gives CASSDAGSNYGYTF.

The genes are TRBV27 and TRBJ2-3; D is unresolved. CDR3 length: 18 amino acids. Looked up from germline, CDR1 is MNHEY and CDR2 is SMNVEV (reference sequence). Trimming cost V 5 bases and J 2 bases, with 23 bases left between them. The CDR3: CASSPGLWSTAFTDTQYF. As DNA, the CDR3 is TGTGCCAGCAGTCCTGGTCTTTGGTCGACGGCCTTCACAGATACGCAGTATTTT.

V gene TRBV5-8 combines with J gene TRBJ2-3; possibly TRBD2 for D (6 bases). CDR1 SGHTS and CDR2 YDEGEE come from the germline V gene. The CDR3 runs 14 residues. V dropped 7 bases and J dropped 2 bases, with 14 bases sitting between them. The CDR3 bases are TGTGCCAGCCTCGGTGGGACTTTCACAGATACGCAGTATTTT. Translation: CASLGGTFTDTQYF.

This clonotype was detected only a few times. This chain joins TRBV2 and TRBJ2-3, with 7 bases fitting TRBD1. V was pared by 2 bases and J by 0 bases, with 8 bases of the junction left unmatched. The CDR3 has 17 amino acids. In germline, CDR1 is SNHLY, CDR2 FYNNEI. The CDR3 reads CASSERTGRLSTDTQYF. Here the CDR3 DNA reads TGTGCCAGCAGTGAACGGACAGGCCGTCTTAGCACAGATACGCAGTATTTT.

This clonotype was detected many times. This sequence joins TRBV27 and TRBJ2-1, with D uncertain. CDR1 and CDR2 from the germline V gene are MNHEY and SMNVEV (reference sequence). The V end lost 4 bases, the J end lost 4 bases, and 8 bases lay between the germline ends. The CDR3 runs 13 residues. The DNA of the CDR3 is TGTGCCAGCAGTTCCCAACGGTACAATGAGCAGTTCTTC. Protein: CASSSQRYNEQFF.

This clonotype has at least ten counts. The chain has TRBV29-1 and TRBJ1-2, with a possible D match to TRBD1 (5 bases). V lost 7 bases, J lost 0 bases, and 9 bases lay in between. This CDR3 contains 12 residues. In germline, CDR1 is SQVTM, CDR2 ANQGSEA. As DNA, the CDR3 is TGCAGCGCTCCAGGGTCTAACTATGGCTACACCTTC. This sequence encodes CSAPGSNYGYTF.

Only one count was recorded for this clonotype. The gene calls are TRBV6-5 and TRBJ2-1; 10 bases fit TRBD2. The V gene's germline CDR1 is MNHEY and CDR2 SVGAGI. The CDR3 spans 15 residues. J was trimmed by 3 bases and V by 6 bases; bases with no gene match: 5. CDR3 residues: CASRTLAGVYNEQFF. The DNA for the CDR3 is TGTGCCAGCAGAACCCTAGCGGGAGTCTACAATGAGCAGTTCTTC.

Regarding this clonotype: A junction end diverges from the germline sequence, so it may reflect a read error. The chain carries TRBV10-3 and TRBJ2-3, with TRBD1 matching over 7 bases. Germline-derived CDR1 and CDR2 are ENHRY and SYGVKD. This CDR3 is 16 amino acids long. CDR3 DNA: TGTGCCATCAGTGAAATGCAGGGGGTGTCCACAGATACGAAGTATTTT. Translating it yields CAISEMQGVSTDTKYF.

The chain has TRBV7-2 and TRBJ2-7, with 8 bases identical to TRBD2. The CDR3 is made up of 14 amino acids. The V gene's germline CDR1 is SGHTA and CDR2 FQGNSA. V was pared by 6 bases and J by 0 bases, with 4 bases of the junction left unmatched. In nucleotides, the CDR3 is TGTGCCAGCAGAGGCGGGGGGAGCTCCTACGAGCAGTACTTC. Its translation is CASRGGGSSYEQYF.

The chain joins TRBV7-2 to TRBJ2-1, with 9 bases identical to TRBD2. Germline V gene lookup returns CDR1 SGHTA and CDR2 FQGNSA. J lost 13 bases, V lost 6 bases, and 13 bases had no gene match. CDR3 length equals 14 residues. The CDR3 DNA is TGTGCCAGCAGTCTGGCGGGGGGGCTGGAGACCCAGTTCTTC. It is translated as CASSLAGGLETQFF.